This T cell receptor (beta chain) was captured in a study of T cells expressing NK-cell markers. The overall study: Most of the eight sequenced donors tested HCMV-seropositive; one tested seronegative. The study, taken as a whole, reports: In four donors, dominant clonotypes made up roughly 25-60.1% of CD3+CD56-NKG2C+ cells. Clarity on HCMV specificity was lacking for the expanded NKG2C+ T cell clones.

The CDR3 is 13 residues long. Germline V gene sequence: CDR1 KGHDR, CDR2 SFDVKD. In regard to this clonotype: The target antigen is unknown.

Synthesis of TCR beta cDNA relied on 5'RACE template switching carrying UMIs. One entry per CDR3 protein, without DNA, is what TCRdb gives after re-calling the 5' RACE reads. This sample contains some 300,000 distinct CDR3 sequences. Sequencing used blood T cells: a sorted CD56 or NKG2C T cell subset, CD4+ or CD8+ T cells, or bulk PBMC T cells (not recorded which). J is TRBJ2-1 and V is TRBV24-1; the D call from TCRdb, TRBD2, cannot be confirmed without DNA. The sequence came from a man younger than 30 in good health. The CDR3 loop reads CATSLAGNNEQFF.